Judged by abundance, the clone carrying this T cell receptor beta chain is medium-sized. What it recognizes is unknown. V lost 1 base and J 4 bases, leaving 20 bases between the germline ends. The CDR3 extends over 17 amino acids. CDR1 DFQATT and CDR2 SNEGSKA come from the germline V gene (reference sequence). The template was genomic DNA from peripheral blood, not RNA. Multiplex touch-down PCR with TRB-A/B primers amplified rearranged V-D-J TRB sequences. From the multiplex PCR reads, TCRdb called clonotypes with MiXCR, one entry per CDR3 protein. The sample shows 1,500 to 2,000 distinct CDR3 sequences, around a sixth of them seen only once. This record comes from a study of T cell repertoires in aging, cancer and after chemotherapy. Across the whole study: Donor ages fell into six groups from 30 or younger up to 70 or older. Paired samples before and after chemotherapy came from glioblastoma patients receiving temozolomide-based therapy. Roughly 8.8 million TCR reads made up the full dataset.

Study observations and caveats: Compared with age-matched healthy donors, untreated hematological or solid cancer patients showed higher blood TCR clonality.

Sequenced input: blood. The J gene is TRBJ1-3, the V gene TRBV20-1; D perhaps matches TRBD1 (5 bases). The TCR comes from a human donor with a solid tumor. CDR3 sequence: CSARGPQVLGDGNTIYF. CDR3 DNA sequence: TGCAGTGCTAGAGGCCCTCAGGTCTTGGGGGACGGAAACACCATATATTTT.